These 2 T cell receptor beta chains came from one sample sequenced in a study of blood T cell repertoires in COVID-19. TCRdb keeps only in-frame clones here, not all; method: immunoSEQ multiplex PCR. The sample gives 130,000 to 150,000 clones, almost 90% of which show up once; 2.3% is in the top ten. Sequencing used peripheral blood. The receptor set was obtained from a human donor in a cohort sampled during active COVID-19.

The V call is TRBV7-2, the J call TRBJ2-1, with 8 bases aligning to TRBD1. Germline V gene data show CDR1 as SGHTA and CDR2 as FQGNSA. The CDR3 length is 15 residues. Trimming removed 4 bases from V and 3 bases from J; junction bases left unmatched: 5. This CDR3 is CASSSYGTGYNEQFF. As DNA, the CDR3 is TGTGCCAGCAGCTCATACGGGACAGGCTACAATGAGCAGTTCTTC.

This sequence joins TRBV6-2 or TRBV6-3 and TRBJ2-6; 8 bases match TRBD2. The CDR3 length is 18 residues. Germline CDR1 reads MNHEY; CDR2 reads SVGEGT. V dropped 3 bases and J dropped 6; count of bases not matched to a gene: 13. The CDR3 nucleotides read TGTGCCAGCAGTTATAACATCGGGGGGGGCGTGGAGGCCAACGTCCTGACTTTC. Protein product: CASSYNIGGGVEANVLTF.